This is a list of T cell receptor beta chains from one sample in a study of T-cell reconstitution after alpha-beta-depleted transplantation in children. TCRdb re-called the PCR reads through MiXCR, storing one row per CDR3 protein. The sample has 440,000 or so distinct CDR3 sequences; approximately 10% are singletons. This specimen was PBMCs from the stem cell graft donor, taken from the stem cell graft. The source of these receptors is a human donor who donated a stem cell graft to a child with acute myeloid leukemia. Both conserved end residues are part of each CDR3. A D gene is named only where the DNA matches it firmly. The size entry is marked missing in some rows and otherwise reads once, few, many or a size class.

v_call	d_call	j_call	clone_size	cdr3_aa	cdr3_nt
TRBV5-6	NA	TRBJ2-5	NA	CASSLMGNAKETQYF	TGTGCCAGCAGCTTGATGGGCAATGCCAAAGAGACCCAGTACTTC
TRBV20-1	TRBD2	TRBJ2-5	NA	CSARGFSGRDQETQYF	TGCAGTGCTAGGGGTTTTAGCGGGAGAGACCAAGAGACCCAGTACTTC
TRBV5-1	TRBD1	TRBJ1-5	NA	CASSSGGSGQPQHF	TGCGCCAGCAGCTCAGGGGGGTCTGGGCAGCCCCAGCATTTT
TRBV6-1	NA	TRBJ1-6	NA	CASSLRRSGSLHF	TGTGCCAGCAGTCTCCGGCGCTCGGGGTCCCTCCACTTT
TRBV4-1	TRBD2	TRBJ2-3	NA	CASSPQGLARTDTQYF	TGCGCCAGCAGCCCCCAGGGACTAGCACGCACAGATACGCAGTATTTT
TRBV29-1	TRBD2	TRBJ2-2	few	CSVDPGGNTGELFF	TGCAGCGTTGATCCGGGGGGGAACACCGGGGAGCTGTTTTTT
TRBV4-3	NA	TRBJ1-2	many	CASSQDRGYYGYTF	TGCGCCAGCAGCCAAGACAGGGGCTACTATGGCTACACCTTC
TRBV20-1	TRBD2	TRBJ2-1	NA	CSAPPSSGGFWYNEQFF	TGCAGTGCTCCACCCTCGAGCGGGGGCTTCTGGTACAATGAGCAGTTCTTC
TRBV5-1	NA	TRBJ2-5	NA	CASSLEVVGVGETQYF	TGCGCCAGCAGCTTGGAAGTAGTCGGGGTGGGAGAGACCCAGTACTTC
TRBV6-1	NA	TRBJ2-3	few	CASRDNPTESTDTQYF	TGTGCCAGCCGCGACAACCCGACAGAGAGTACAGATACGCAGTATTTT
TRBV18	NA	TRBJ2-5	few	CASSPQGQSQETQYF	TGTGCCAGCTCACCACAGGGGCAGTCACAAGAGACCCAGTACTTC
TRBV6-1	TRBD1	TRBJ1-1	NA	CASHLRGQGSDTEAFF	TGTGCCAGCCACCTGCGGGGACAGGGCTCCGACACTGAAGCTTTCTTT
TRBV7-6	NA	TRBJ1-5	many	CASSLQSGLNQPQHF	TGTGCCAGCAGCTTACAGTCCGGACTCAATCAGCCCCAGCATTTT
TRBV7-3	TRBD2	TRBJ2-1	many	CASSLGAGEYNEQFF	TGTGCCAGCAGCCTTGGAGCGGGGGAGTACAATGAGCAGTTCTTC
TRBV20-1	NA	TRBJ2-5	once	CSARDKGVGETQYF	TGCAGTGCTAGAGATAAGGGGGTAGGAGAGACCCAGTACTTC
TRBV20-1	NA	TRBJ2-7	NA	CSARDATLRGEQYF	TGCAGTGCTAGAGACGCCACCCTGAGGGGCGAGCAGTACTTC
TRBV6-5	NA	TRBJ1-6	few	CASSYSTRGDSPLHF	TGTGCCAGCAGTTACTCGACCAGGGGAGATTCACCCCTCCACTTT
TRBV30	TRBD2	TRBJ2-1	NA	CAGTSFRHSSYNEQFF	TGTGCCGGGACTAGCTTTCGCCACAGCTCCTACAATGAGCAGTTCTTC
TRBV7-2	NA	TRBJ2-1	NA	CASSFYAPEQFF	TGTGCCAGCAGCTTCTACGCCCCTGAGCAGTTCTTC
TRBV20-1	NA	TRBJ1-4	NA	CSARDGGKATNEKLFF	TGCAGTGCTAGAGATGGGGGGAAAGCAACTAATGAAAAACTGTTTTTT
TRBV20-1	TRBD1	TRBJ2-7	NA	CSATTGAPYEQYF	TGCAGTGCTACTACAGGGGCGCCTTACGAGCAGTACTTC
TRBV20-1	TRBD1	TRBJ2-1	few	CSGRGTGGASEQFF	TGCAGTGGTAGAGGTACAGGGGGCGCGTCTGAGCAGTTCTTC
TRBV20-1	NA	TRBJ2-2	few	CSARDGGVRAGAYTGELFF	TGCAGTGCTAGAGATGGAGGTGTGCGGGCCGGAGCGTACACCGGGGAGCTGTTTTTT
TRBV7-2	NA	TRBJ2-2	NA	CATIKGGNTGELFF	TGTGCCACCATCAAGGGGGGGAACACCGGGGAGCTGTTTTTT
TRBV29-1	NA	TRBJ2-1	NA	CSVPNGAGNEQFF	TGCAGCGTTCCCAACGGGGCCGGCAATGAGCAGTTCTTC
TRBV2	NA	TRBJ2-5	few	CASVAGASAGTQYF	TGTGCCAGCGTGGCGGGGGCCTCGGCGGGGACCCAGTACTTC
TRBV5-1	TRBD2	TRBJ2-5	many	CASSTGTSGRTQYF	TGCGCCAGCAGCACCGGGACTAGCGGGAGGACCCAGTACTTC
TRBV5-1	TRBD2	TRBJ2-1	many	CASSFSSGRDNEQFF	TGCGCCAGCAGTTTCAGCAGCGGGAGGGACAATGAGCAGTTCTTC
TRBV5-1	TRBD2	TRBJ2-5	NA	CASSGPSSGKETQYF	TGCGCCAGCAGCGGGCCCTCTAGCGGAAAAGAGACCCAGTACTTC
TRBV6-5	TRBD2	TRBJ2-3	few	CASSYSGGRTDTQYF	TGTGCCAGCAGTTACAGCGGGGGTCGAACAGATACGCAGTATTTT
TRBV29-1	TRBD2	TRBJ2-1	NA	CSVTSSGGALDEQFF	TGCAGCGTGACCTCTAGCGGGGGGGCCCTGGATGAGCAGTTCTTC
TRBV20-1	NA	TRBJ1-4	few	CSANRPPTNEKLFF	TGCAGTGCGAACCGACCCCCAACTAATGAAAAACTGTTTTTT
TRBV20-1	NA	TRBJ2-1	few	CSASGRTNSYNEQFF	TGCAGTGCTAGTGGACGGACAAACTCCTACAATGAGCAGTTCTTC
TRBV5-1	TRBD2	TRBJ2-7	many	CASSLEALALSYEQYF	TGCGCCAGCAGCTTGGAAGCACTAGCGCTTTCCTACGAGCAGTACTTC
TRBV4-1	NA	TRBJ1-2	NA	CASSQDWGASGYTF	TGCGCCAGCAGCCAAGATTGGGGGGCCAGTGGCTACACCTTC